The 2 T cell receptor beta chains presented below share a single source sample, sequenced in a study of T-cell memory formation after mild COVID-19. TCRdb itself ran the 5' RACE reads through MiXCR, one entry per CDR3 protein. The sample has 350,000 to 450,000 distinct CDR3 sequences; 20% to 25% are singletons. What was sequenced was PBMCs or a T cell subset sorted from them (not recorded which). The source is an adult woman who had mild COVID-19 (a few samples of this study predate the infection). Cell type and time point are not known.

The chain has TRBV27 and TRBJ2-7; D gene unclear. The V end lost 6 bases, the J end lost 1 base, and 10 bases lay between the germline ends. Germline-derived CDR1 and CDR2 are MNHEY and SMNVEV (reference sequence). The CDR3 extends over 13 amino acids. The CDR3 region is CASRMTESYEQYF. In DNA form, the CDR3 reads TGTGCCAGCAGGATGACGGAATCCTACGAGCAGTACTTC.

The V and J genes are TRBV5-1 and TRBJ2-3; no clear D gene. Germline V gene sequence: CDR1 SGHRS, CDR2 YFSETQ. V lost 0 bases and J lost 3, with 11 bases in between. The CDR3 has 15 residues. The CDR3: CASSLDGWSTDTQYF. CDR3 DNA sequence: TGCGCCAGCAGCTTGGACGGATGGAGTACAGATACGCAGTATTTT. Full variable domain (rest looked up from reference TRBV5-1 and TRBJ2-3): KAGVTQTPRYLIKTRGQQVTLSCSPISGHRSVSWYQQTPGQGLQFLFEYFSETQRNKGNFPGRFSGRQFSNSRSEMNVSTLELGDSALYLCASSLDGWSTDTQYFGPGTRLTVL.